This T cell receptor (beta chain) came from a study of blood T cell repertoires in COVID-19. About the research overall: The United States, Italy and Spain were the sources of the acute and convalescent COVID-19 samples.

Seattle-derived patients entered the study during active infection and were followed longitudinally. CDR3 length equals 16 residues. Germline CDR1 MGHRA, CDR2 YSYEKL. Germline trimming cut 1 base from V and 5 bases from J; bases unmatched to any gene: 10. Profiled with immunoSEQ multiplex PCR; TCRdb holds only in-frame clones, not every one. Seen here are about 190,000 clones, around 85% observed once, and the top ten hold 5.5% to 8%. Material: peripheral blood. The genes are TRBV4-1 and TRBJ1-2; 7 bases are a match to TRBD1. The source of this sequence is an elderly man with COVID-19, enrolled during active disease. CDR3 nucleotide sequence: TGCGCCAGCAGCCAAGCTTGGCACAGGGGACCATATGGCTACACCTTC. This codes for CASSQAWHRGPYGYTF.